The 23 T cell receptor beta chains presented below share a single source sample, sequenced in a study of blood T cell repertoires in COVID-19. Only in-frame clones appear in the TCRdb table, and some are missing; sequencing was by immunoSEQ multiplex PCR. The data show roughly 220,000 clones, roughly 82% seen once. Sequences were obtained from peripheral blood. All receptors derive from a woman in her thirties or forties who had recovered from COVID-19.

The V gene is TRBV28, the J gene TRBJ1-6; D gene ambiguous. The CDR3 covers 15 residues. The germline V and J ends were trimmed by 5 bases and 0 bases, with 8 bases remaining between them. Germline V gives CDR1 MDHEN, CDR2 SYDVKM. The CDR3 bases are TGTGCCAGCAGTCGACGGAGCTCCTATAATTCACCCCTCCACTTT. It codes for CASSRRSSYNSPLHF. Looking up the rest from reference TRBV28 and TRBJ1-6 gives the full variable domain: DVKVTQSSRYLVKRTGEKVFLECVQDMDHENMFWYRQDPGLGLRLIYFSYDVKMKEKGDIPEGYSVSREKKERFSLILESASTNQTSMYLCASSRRSSYNSPLHFGNGTRLTVT.

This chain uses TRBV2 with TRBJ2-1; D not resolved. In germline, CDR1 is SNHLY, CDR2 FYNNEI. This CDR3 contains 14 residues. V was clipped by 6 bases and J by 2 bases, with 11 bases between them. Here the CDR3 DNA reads TGTGCCAGCAGGTCGAGCTCGCCCTACAATGAGCAGTTCTTC. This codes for CASRSSSPYNEQFF.

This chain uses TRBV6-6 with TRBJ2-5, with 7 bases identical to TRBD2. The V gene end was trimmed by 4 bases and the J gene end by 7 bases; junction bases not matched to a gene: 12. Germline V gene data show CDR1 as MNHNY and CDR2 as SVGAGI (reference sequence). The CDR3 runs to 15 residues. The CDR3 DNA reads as TGTGCCAGCAGTTCCCCACTAGCGCCCCTCGCGACCCAGTACTTC. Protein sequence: CASSSPLAPLATQYF.

CDR3 nucleotide sequence: TGTGCCACCAGTGATTTTCGGCAGGCCTCGGAAAGACCCTACGAGCAGTACTTC. Its translation is CATSDFRQASERPYEQYF. The chain carries TRBV24-1 and TRBJ2-7; D ambiguous. Deletions cut 1 base from V and 2 bases from J, with 20 bases between. Germline lookup yields CDR1 KGHDR and CDR2 SFDVKD. This CDR3 is 18 amino acids long.

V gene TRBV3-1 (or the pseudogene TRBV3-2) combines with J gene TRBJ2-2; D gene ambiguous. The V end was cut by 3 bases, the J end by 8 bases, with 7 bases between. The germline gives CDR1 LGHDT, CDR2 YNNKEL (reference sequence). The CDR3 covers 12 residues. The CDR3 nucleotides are TGTGCCAGCAGCCACTCCGGGGGGGAGCTGTTTTTT. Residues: CASSHSGGELFF.

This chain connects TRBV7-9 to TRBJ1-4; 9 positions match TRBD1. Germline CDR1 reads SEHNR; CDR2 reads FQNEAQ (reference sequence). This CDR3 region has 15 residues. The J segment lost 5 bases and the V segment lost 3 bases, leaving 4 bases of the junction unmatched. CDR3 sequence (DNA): TGTGCCAGCAGCTTTTTGACAGGGGGAAATGAAAAACTGTTTTTT. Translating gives CASSFLTGGNEKLFF.

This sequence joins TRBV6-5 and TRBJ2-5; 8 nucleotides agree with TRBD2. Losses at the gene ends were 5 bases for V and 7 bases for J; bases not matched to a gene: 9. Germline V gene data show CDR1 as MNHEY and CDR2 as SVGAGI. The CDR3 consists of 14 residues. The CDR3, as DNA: TGTGCCAGCAGTCAAACCGGGACTAGTGGGACCCAGTACTTC. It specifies CASSQTGTSGTQYF.

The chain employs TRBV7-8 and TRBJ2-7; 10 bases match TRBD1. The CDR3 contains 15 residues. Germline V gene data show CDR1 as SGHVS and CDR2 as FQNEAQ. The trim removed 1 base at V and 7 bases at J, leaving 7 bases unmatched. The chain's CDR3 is CASSLEGQGQGEQYF. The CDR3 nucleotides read TGTGCCAGCAGCTTAGAGGGGCAGGGACAGGGGGAGCAGTACTTC.

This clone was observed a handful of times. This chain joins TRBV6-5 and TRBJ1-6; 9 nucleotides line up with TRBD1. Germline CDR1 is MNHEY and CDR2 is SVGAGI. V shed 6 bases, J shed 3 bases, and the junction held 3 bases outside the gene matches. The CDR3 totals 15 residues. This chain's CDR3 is CASSTDRGYNSPLHF. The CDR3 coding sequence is TGTGCCAGCAGCACGGACAGGGGCTATAATTCACCCCTCCACTTT.

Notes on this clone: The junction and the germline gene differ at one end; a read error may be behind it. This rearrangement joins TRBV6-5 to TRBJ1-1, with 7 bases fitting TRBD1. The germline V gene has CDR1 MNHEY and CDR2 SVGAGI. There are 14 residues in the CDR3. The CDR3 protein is CASSYDGTAGEVFF. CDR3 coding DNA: TGTGCCAGCAGTTACGACGGGACAGCGGGTGAAGTTTTCTTT.

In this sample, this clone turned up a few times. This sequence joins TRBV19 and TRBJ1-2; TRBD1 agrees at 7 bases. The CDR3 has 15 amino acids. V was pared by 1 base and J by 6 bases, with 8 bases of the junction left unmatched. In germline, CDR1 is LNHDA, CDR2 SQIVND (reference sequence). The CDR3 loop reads CASSIGQGSRNGYTF. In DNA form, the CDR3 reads TGTGCCAGTAGTATAGGACAGGGATCGCGGAATGGCTACACCTTC. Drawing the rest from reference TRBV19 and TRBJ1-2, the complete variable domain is DGGITQSPKYLFRKEGQNVTLSCEQNLNHDAMYWYRQDPGQGLRLIYYSQIVNDFQKGDIAEGYSVSREKKESFPLTVTSAQKNPTAFYLCASSIGQGSRNGYTFGSGTRLTVV.

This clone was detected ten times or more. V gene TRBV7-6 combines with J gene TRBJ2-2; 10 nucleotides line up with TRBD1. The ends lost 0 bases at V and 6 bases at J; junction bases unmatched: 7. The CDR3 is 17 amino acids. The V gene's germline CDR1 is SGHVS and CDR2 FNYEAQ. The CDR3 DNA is TGTGCCAGCAGCTTAGCGGGACAGGGGTATGGTGCCGGGGAGCTGTTTTTT. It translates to CASSLAGQGYGAGELFF.

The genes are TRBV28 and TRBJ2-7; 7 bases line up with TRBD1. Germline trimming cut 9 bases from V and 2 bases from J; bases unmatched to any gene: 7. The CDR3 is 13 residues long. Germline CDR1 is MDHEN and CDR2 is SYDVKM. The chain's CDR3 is CASGDREAYEQYF. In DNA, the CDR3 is TGTGCCAGTGGAGACAGGGAAGCCTACGAGCAGTACTTC.

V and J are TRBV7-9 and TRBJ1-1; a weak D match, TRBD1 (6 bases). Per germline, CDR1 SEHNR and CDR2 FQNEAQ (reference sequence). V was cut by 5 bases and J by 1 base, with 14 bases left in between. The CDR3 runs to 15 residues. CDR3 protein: CASSPHSGQNTEAFF. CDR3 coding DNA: TGTGCCAGCAGCCCTCACTCGGGACAGAACACTGAAGCTTTCTTT. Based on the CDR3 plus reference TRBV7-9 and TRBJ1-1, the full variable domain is DTGVSQNPRHKITKRGQNVTFRCDPISEHNRLYWYRQTLGQGPEFLTYFQNEAQLEKSRLLSDRFSAERPKGSFSTLEIQRTEQGDSAMYLCASSPHSGQNTEAFFGQGTRLTVV.

The CDR3 DNA is TGTGCCAGCAGCTTCACTCCGGGACAGGGTCCAGATACGCAGTATTTT. This translates into CASSFTPGQGPDTQYF. The chain has TRBV3-1 (or the pseudogene TRBV3-2) and TRBJ2-3; TRBD1 aligns across 9 bases. V trimming: 5 bases; J trimming: 4 bases; junction bases outside the gene matches: 10. CDR1 LGHDT and CDR2 YNNKEL come from the germline V gene (reference sequence). There are 16 residues in the CDR3.

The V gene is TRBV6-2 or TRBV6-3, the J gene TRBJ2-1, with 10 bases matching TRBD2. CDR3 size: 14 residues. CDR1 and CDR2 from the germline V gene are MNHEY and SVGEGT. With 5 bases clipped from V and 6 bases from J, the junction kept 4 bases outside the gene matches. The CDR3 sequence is CASSTPSGGNEQFF. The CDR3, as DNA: TGTGCCAGCAGTACACCTAGCGGGGGCAATGAGCAGTTCTTC.

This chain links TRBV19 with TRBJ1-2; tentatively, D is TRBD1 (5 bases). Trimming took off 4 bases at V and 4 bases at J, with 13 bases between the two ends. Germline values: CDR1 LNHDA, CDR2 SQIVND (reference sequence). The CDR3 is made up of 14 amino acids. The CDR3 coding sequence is TGTGCCAGTAGTAGCCAGGGAAATCCCTATGGCTACACCTTC. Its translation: CASSSQGNPYGYTF.

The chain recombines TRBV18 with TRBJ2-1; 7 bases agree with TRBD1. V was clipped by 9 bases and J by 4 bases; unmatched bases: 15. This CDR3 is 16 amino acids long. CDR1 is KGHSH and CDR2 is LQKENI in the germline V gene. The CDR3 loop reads CASSGFSTGTYNEQFF. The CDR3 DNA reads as TGTGCCAGTTCGGGGTTTTCGACAGGGACGTACAATGAGCAGTTCTTC.

The CDR3 region has the DNA TGTGCCAGCAGAAATACTAGCGGGGCTTTCTACAATGAGCAGTTCTTC. Its protein is CASRNTSGAFYNEQFF. The genes are TRBV7-9 and TRBJ2-1; 10 nucleotides agree with TRBD2. V lost 6 bases to trimming and J lost 3 bases; unmatched junction nucleotides: 8. This CDR3 has 16 residues. Germline CDR1 SEHNR, CDR2 FQNEAQ (reference sequence).

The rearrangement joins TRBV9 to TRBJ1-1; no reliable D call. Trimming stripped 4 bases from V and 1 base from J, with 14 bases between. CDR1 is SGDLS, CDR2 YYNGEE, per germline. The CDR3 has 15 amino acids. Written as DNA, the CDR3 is TGTGCCAGCAGCATAACAGACGACCCGAACACTGAAGCTTTCTTT. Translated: CASSITDDPNTEAFF.

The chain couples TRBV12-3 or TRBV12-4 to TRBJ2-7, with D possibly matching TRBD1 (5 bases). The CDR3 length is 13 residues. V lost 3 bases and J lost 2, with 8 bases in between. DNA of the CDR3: TGTGCCAGCAGTTTGTCAGGGCCCTACGAGCAGTACTTC. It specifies CASSLSGPYEQYF.

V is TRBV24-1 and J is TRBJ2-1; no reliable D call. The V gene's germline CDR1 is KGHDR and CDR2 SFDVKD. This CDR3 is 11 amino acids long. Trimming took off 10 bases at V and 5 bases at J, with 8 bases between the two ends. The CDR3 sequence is CATHGHNEQFF. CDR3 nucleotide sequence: TGTGCCACACATGGGCACAATGAGCAGTTCTTC.

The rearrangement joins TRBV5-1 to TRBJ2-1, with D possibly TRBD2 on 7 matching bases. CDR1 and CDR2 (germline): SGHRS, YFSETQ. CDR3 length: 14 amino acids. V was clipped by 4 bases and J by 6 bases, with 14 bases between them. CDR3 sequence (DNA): TGCGCCAGCAGCATGGTGGGGGGGCGCAATGAGCAGTTCTTC. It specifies CASSMVGGRNEQFF.